This record looks at one T cell receptor (beta chain) sequence and its context. Antigen unknown. TCRdb fed the reads into MiXCR, producing one record per CDR3 protein. The sample carries fewer than 350,000 distinct CDR3 sequences, almost 30% recorded once. This sample is drawn from a study of T cell repertoires in cytomegalovirus infection. Whole-study context: Indications of both CMV infection and matching HLA type were provided by public TCR beta signatures.

Regarding the study as a whole: Cumulative public TCR beta family frequency identified carriers of CMV plus the relevant HLA. The ex vivo response was dominated by HLA-C-restricted CMV-specific TCR beta clonotypes.

The specimen was cultured PBMCs, collected from culture after CMV antigen stimulation. The sequence was collected from a human donor in good health (CMV status not recorded). Some clones in this sample may be carry-over from other donors' samples.

CDR3 in DNA: TGTGCCAGCAGCCCCCGGACTAGCGGGGGCTTCAATGAGCAGTTCTTC. Its translation: CASSPRTSGGFNEQFF. The genes are TRBV7-2 and TRBJ2-1; 13 nucleotides agree with TRBD2. The germline V gene has CDR1 SGHTA and CDR2 FQGNSA. The CDR3 loop spans 16 amino acids. V shed 5 bases and J 6 bases; nucleotides not matched to a gene: 7. The entire variable domain, with the rest obtained from reference TRBV7-2 and TRBJ2-1, is as follows: GAGVSQSPSNKVTEKGKDVELRCDPISGHTALYWYRQSLGQGLEFLIYFQGNSAPDKSGLPSDRFSAERTGGSVSTLTIQRTQQEDSAVYLCASSPRTSGGFNEQFFGPGTRLTVL.